The next 30 T cell receptor beta chains were all read from a single sample in a study of CD8+ T cells in alopecia areata (dated by TCRdb to the late 2010s). The library was produced with the immunoSEQ multiplex PCR assay. For TCR sequencing, RNA was extracted from every sample and reverse transcribed into cDNA to serve as template. Sourced from immuneACCESS, this table was stored by TCRdb with only in-frame sequences that have V and J called. A share of the clones is absent; for the studies checked, an unresolved V gene accounts for under half, and the remainder has no known explanation. The table notes approximately 19,000 clones here, none of them singletons. Around a third of the sample is held by the ten biggest clonotypes. Cells from mouse cutaneous lymph nodes were pooled, stained for CD4, CD8alpha, NKG2D, NKG2ACE and other markers, and then sorted on a BD Influx. Material: CD8+ T cells sorted from a lymph node. These receptors all stem from a C3H/HeJ mouse with alopecia areata. With respect to MHC, this strain carries the haplotype H2-k.

Comments on this clone: Gene names refer to mouse genes. The CDR3 goes on 4 residues after the read ends, and that part is filled in from the germline J gene. The chain links TRBV31 to TRBJ1-4; a weak D match, TRBD1 (6 bases). Germline V gene data show CDR1 as GKSSPN and CDR2 as SITVG. The CDR3 loop spans 16 amino acids. The ends were cut back, 0 bases at V and 0 bases at J, with 11 bases in the middle. The CDR3 DNA, read in part, is TGTGCCTGGAGTCTAGCCGGGACAATTTCCAACGAA. Its translation: CAWSLAGTISNE. The entire CDR3 protein is CAWSLAGTISNERLFF.

This clone has a handful of counts. The gene names given are mouse names. The missing CDR3 end, 4 residues past where the read stops, is filled in from the germline J gene. This sequence joins TRBV19 and TRBJ2-2; TRBD2 is a possible D gene (6 bases). CDR3 length equals 14 residues. V was trimmed by 4 bases and J by 2 bases, leaving 9 bases between them. CDR1 and CDR2 (germline): FNHDT, SITEND (reference sequence). The covered CDR3 bases are TGTGCCAGCAGTCGACTGGAGAACACCGGG. Its protein product is CASSRLENTG. The full CDR3 protein is CASSRLENTGQLYF.

This clone turned up a few times. Mouse gene names and germline throughout. The read finishes 4 residues shy of the CDR3 end, and the germline J gene is used to complete it. The rearrangement uses TRBV13-1 and TRBJ2-1; 7 bases are shared with TRBD2. Germline V gene data show CDR1 as NSHNY and CDR2 as SYGAGN. The CDR3 has 14 residues. The CDR3 sequence: CASSDARWGTEQFF. The covered CDR3 bases are TGTGCCAGCAGTGATGCGCGCTGGGGGACT.

Worth noting for this clone: All gene names here are mouse names. The DNA ends 4 residues before the CDR3 does, and the rest of the CDR3 is filled in from the germline J gene. The chain uses TRBV1 and TRBJ2-4; no reliable D call. Germline V gives CDR1 NSQYPW, CDR2 LRSPGD (reference sequence). V shed 0 bases and J shed 3 bases, with 7 bases lying between them. The CDR3 consists of 14 residues. The covered CDR3 bases are TGCACCTGCAGTGCAGATCTGGTACAAAAC. Residues: CTCSADLVQN. In full, the CDR3 is CTCSADLVQNTLYF.

Concerning this clone itself: Gene names refer to mouse genes. With the read ending 4 residues before the CDR3 end, the germline J gene is used to fill in that end. The V call is TRBV13-2, the J call TRBJ2-7; 11 nucleotides line up with TRBD2. The CDR3 is 15 residues long. Germline assignment: CDR1 NNHNN and CDR2 SYGAGS (reference sequence). CDR3 DNA (partial): TGTGCCAGCGGTGATGCCGACTGGGGGGGGTAT. Translated: CASGDADWGGY. The CDR3 as a whole reads CASGDADWGGYEQYF.

Comments on this clone: Gene names and germline match the mouse. The read terminates 4 residues ahead of where the CDR3 ends, so the germline J gene completes it. The chain is built from TRBV1 and TRBJ1-1; weak D call: TRBD1 (5 bases). This CDR3 is 15 amino acids long. The germline V gene encodes CDR1 NSQYPW and CDR2 LRSPGD (reference sequence). CDR3: CTCSALDWGDGEVFF. The sequenced CDR3 bases are TGCACCTGCAGTGCTCTGGACTGGGGGGATGGA.

This clone has more than one count but fewer than ten. These gene names are mouse names. The CDR3 end is not reached by the read, which stops 4 residues before it; the germline J gene fills it in. V is TRBV19 and J is TRBJ2-3; 8 bases agree with TRBD2. V shed 0 bases, J shed 2 bases, and the junction held 5 bases outside the gene matches. The length of the CDR3 is 16 residues. Germline CDR1 reads FNHDT; CDR2 reads SITEND (reference sequence). The sequenced part of the CDR3 DNA is TGTGCCAGCAGTATAGAGGGGGGGGGCTTTGCAGAA. This translates into CASSIEGGGFAE. The entire CDR3 protein is CASSIEGGGFAETLYF.

This clone was counted at least ten times. Gene names and germline refer to mouse. The read stops 4 residues short of the end of the CDR3; the missing end is completed from the germline J gene. The chain recombines TRBV5 with TRBJ1-1; a weak D match, TRBD1 (6 bases). Germline CDR1 is LGHNA and CDR2 is YNLKQL (reference sequence). The CDR3 is 15 residues long. V was pared by 1 base and J by 0 bases, with 9 bases between. CDR3 region: CASSQVPGENTEVFF. CDR3 DNA, as far as it was read: TGTGCCAGCAGCCAAGTGCCAGGGGAGAACACA.

This clone came up many times. Each gene name is a mouse one. The read is 4 residues too short to cover the CDR3 end, so that end is filled in from the germline J gene. The chain uses TRBV13-1 and TRBJ1-1, with D tentatively TRBD1 (5 bases). Germline V CDR1 and CDR2: NSHNY, SYGAGN. CDR3 size: 13 residues. V was cut by 5 bases and J by 4 bases, with 12 bases left in between. Partial CDR3 DNA: TGTGCCAGCAGAGCAGGGAGAGGCACA. Its protein is CASRAGRGT. The full CDR3 protein is CASRAGRGTEVFF.

This clone was detected only a few times. The gene names here belong to mouse. Coverage ceases 4 residues before the CDR3 finishes, and the germline J gene fills in the end. Other DNA sequences in the same sample also yield this CDR3. V usage is TRBV19 and J usage is TRBJ2-1; 10 bases agree with TRBD2. CDR3 length: 16 residues. V lost 0 bases, J lost 0 bases, and 0 bases stayed unmatched. Germline V gene sequence: CDR1 FNHDT, CDR2 SITEND (reference sequence). Incomplete CDR3 DNA: TGTGCCAGCAGTATAGGGACTGGGGGTAACTATGCT. Translating gives CASSIGTGGNYA. The entire CDR3 sequence reads CASSIGTGGNYAEQFF. Full variable domain (remainder filled in from reference TRBV19 and TRBJ2-1): GGIITQTPKFLIGQEGQKLTLKCQQNFNHDTMYWYRQDSGKGLRLIYYSITENDLQKGDLSEGYDASREKKSSFSLTVTSAQKNEMAVFLCASSIGTGGNYAEQFFGPGTRLTVL.

This clone was counted only a few times. The genes are named according to mouse. The read ends 4 residues early relative to the CDR3; the germline J gene fills the gap. This chain uses TRBV13-2 with TRBJ2-7, with D perhaps TRBD2 (5 bases). Germline V gives CDR1 NNHNN, CDR2 SYGAGS (reference sequence). CDR3 length: 14 residues. V gave up 3 bases and J gave up 0 bases, with 10 bases separating them. CDR3 DNA (partial): TGTGCCAGCGGTGCAGGACTCAGCTCCTAT. Protein product: CASGAGLSSY. The complete CDR3 sequence is CASGAGLSSYEQYF.

In this sample, this clone turned up many times. Gene labels here are mouse ones. The read finishes 4 residues shy of the CDR3 end, and the germline J gene is used to complete it. The rearrangement joins TRBV1 to TRBJ2-5; the D gene is possibly TRBD2 (5 bases). Per germline, CDR1 NSQYPW and CDR2 LRSPGD (reference sequence). Trimming cost V 0 bases and J 2 bases, with 9 bases left between them. This CDR3 comprises 15 residues. Here the CDR3 reads CTCSADNWLQDTQYF. The DNA read from the CDR3 is TGCACCTGCAGTGCAGATAACTGGCTCCAAGAC.

Remarks on this clone: Germline and genes: mouse. The read comes to an end 4 residues before the CDR3 does, leaving the germline J gene to fill in the end. The chain couples TRBV5 to TRBJ2-3; TRBD2 matches at 10 bases. This CDR3 comprises 15 residues. Germline CDR1 LGHNA, CDR2 YNLKQL (reference sequence). J lost 0 bases, V lost 4 bases, and 1 base had no gene match. The CDR3 region is CASSRTGGSAETLYF. CDR3 DNA, as far as it was read: TGTGCCAGCAGCCGGACTGGGGGCAGTGCAGAA.

A few counts support this clone. Gene names and germline match the mouse. The CDR3 protein is CASSLGLGGYYAEQFF. The DNA read from the CDR3 is TGTGCAAGCAGCTTAGGACTGGGGGGGTACTATGCT. The chain couples TRBV16 to TRBJ2-1, with 11 bases identical to TRBD2. The read is 4 residues too short to cover the CDR3 end, so that end is filled in from the germline J gene. V shed 1 base and J 2 bases; nucleotides not matched to a gene: 1. This CDR3 contains 16 residues. Germline-derived CDR1 and CDR2 are SGHSA and FRNQAP.

Worth noting for this clone: Germline and genes here are mouse. The read comes to an end 4 residues before the CDR3 does, leaving the germline J gene to fill in the end. The chain has TRBV1 and TRBJ2-2, with 12 bases fitting TRBD2. CDR1 and CDR2 (germline): NSQYPW, LRSPGD (reference sequence). Unmatched junction bases numbered 1, after V lost 3 bases and J lost 2 bases. The CDR3 spans 16 residues. CDR3 bases read: TGCACCTGCAGTGCCGGACTGGGGGGGAACACCGGG. This sequence encodes CTCSAGLGGNTG. Given in full, the CDR3 is CTCSAGLGGNTGQLYF. Supplemented by reference TRBV1 and TRBJ2-2, the full variable domain reads VTLLEQNPRWRLVPRGQAVNLRCILKNSQYPWMSWYQQDLQKQLQWLFTLRSPGDKEVKSLPGADYLATRVTDTELRLQVANMSQGRTLYCTCSAGLGGNTGQLYFGEGSKLTVL.

This clone was detected ten times or more. The gene names here belong to mouse. The read stops 4 residues short of the end of the CDR3; the missing end is completed from the germline J gene. V and J are TRBV13-2 and TRBJ2-7, with 7 nucleotides matching TRBD1. The CDR3 has 13 residues. Germline V lookup: CDR1 NNHNN, CDR2 SYGAGS (reference sequence). V shed 1 base and J 2 bases; nucleotides not matched to a gene: 0. The CDR3 spells CASGDQGAYEQYF. CDR3 DNA (partial): TGTGCCAGCGGTGATCAGGGGGCCTAT.

This clone was seen many times. Gene names denote mouse genes. CDR3 DNA, as far as it was read: TGTGCCAGCGGTGATGCCCTGGGGGGCTATGCT. Amino acid sequence: CASGDALGGYA. The whole CDR3 sequence reads CASGDALGGYAEQFF. This chain uses TRBV13-2 with TRBJ2-1; TRBD2 matches at 8 bases. The CDR3 end falls 4 residues outside the read, so it is completed with the germline J gene. The germline CDR1 and CDR2 sequences are NNHNN and SYGAGS (reference sequence). The CDR3 is 15 amino acids. The trim removed 0 bases at V and 3 bases at J, leaving 2 bases unmatched.

This clone was seen repeatedly, ten times or more. Mouse germline and gene names are used. The missing CDR3 end, 4 residues past where the read stops, is filled in from the germline J gene. The rearrangement links TRBV13-3 to TRBJ2-1, with 10 nucleotides matching TRBD2. CDR1 is NNHDY, CDR2 SYVADS, per germline. The CDR3 totals 16 residues. V dropped 3 bases and J dropped 0; count of bases not matched to a gene: 3. CDR3 loop: CASSVDWGYNYAEQFF. CDR3 DNA (partial): TGTGCCAGCAGTGTGGACTGGGGGTATAACTATGCT.

There are a few counts of this clone. Genes and germline are mouse. The read ends 4 residues before the CDR3 terminus; that terminus is restored from the germline J gene. The chain is built from TRBV13-2 and TRBJ2-1, with a tentative D call TRBD2 (5 bases). The CDR3 contains 14 residues. Germline V lookup: CDR1 NNHNN, CDR2 SYGAGS (reference sequence). Trimming pared 0 bases from V and 3 bases from J, leaving 7 bases between. The CDR3 bases that were read are TGTGCCAGCGGTGATGACCTGGGCTATGCT. Amino acids: CASGDDLGYA. The complete CDR3 reads CASGDDLGYAEQFF.

On this clone itself: Germline and genes here are mouse. The CDR3 end lies 4 residues beyond the end of the read and is filled in from the germline J gene. The chain links TRBV31 to TRBJ2-1, with TRBD2 matching over 9 bases. The CDR3 has 15 amino acids. Germline CDR1 reads GKSSPN; CDR2 reads SITVG. Unmatched junction bases numbered 2, after V lost 1 base and J lost 1 base. Partial CDR3 DNA: TGTGCCTGGAGTCCCTGGGGGGGAAACTATGCT. Protein: CAWSPWGGNYA. Given in full, the CDR3 is CAWSPWGGNYAEQFF.

This clone was counted a few times. Gene names are the mouse ones. The read is 4 residues too short to cover the CDR3 end, so that end is filled in from the germline J gene. The V gene is TRBV19, the J gene TRBJ2-1; 9 bases line up with TRBD1. The CDR3 length is 14 residues. Germline CDR1 and CDR2: FNHDT and SITEND (reference sequence). CDR3 in amino acids: CASSIGDREAEQFF. The CDR3 DNA, read in part, is TGTGCCAGCAGTATAGGGGACAGGGAGGCT.

The sample holds a few counts of this clone. The gene names here belong to mouse. The read ends 4 residues early relative to the CDR3; the germline J gene fills the gap. The chain combines TRBV19 with TRBJ1-4; unclear D gene. The CDR3 length is 14 residues. V lost 0 bases and J 0 bases, leaving 3 bases between the germline ends. Germline V CDR1 and CDR2: FNHDT, SITEND (reference sequence). The CDR3 region is CASSIGFSNERLFF. Incomplete CDR3 DNA: TGTGCCAGCAGTATAGGTTTTTCCAACGAA.

This clone was seen repeatedly, ten times or more. The gene names here belong to mouse. The read ends 4 residues early relative to the CDR3; the germline J gene fills the gap. The V gene is TRBV13-3, the J gene TRBJ2-4; 12 bases agree with TRBD2. Germline loops: CDR1 NNHDY, CDR2 SYVADS. V gave up 4 bases and J gave up 2 bases; unmatched junction bases: 5. The CDR3 consists of 16 residues. The CDR3 loop is CASSRDWGVVQNTLYF. The DNA read from the CDR3 is TGTGCCAGCAGTCGGGACTGGGGGGTTGTTCAAAAC. Filled out from reference TRBV13-3 and TRBJ2-4, the complete variable domain reads EAAVTQSPRSKVAVTGGKVTLSCHQTNNHDYMYWYRQDTGHGLRLIHYSYVADSTEKGDIPDGYKASRPSQENFSLILELASLSQTAVYFCASSRDWGVVQNTLYFGAGTRLSVL.

This clone appeared many times. Gene names follow the mouse nomenclature. The read finishes 4 residues shy of the CDR3 end, and the germline J gene is used to complete it. The chain links TRBV1 to TRBJ2-3; maybe TRBD2 (6 bases). The V and J ends lost 6 bases and 0 bases respectively, with 13 bases between them. The CDR3 has 15 amino acids. Germline values: CDR1 NSQYPW, CDR2 LRSPGD (reference sequence). The covered CDR3 bases are TGCACCTGCAGCCCCCTCTGGGGTAGTGCAGAA. Protein product: CTCSPLWGSAE. The entire CDR3 is CTCSPLWGSAETLYF.

This clone was recorded at least ten times. Germline and genes here are mouse. With the read ending 4 residues before the CDR3 end, the germline J gene is used to fill in that end. The chain combines TRBV13-1 with TRBJ2-1; 9 nucleotides agree with TRBD2. Trimming took 1 base from V and 3 from J; bases not matched to a gene: 2. This CDR3 region has 15 residues. Germline V CDR1 and CDR2: NSHNY, SYGAGN. The CDR3 bases that were read are TGTGCCAGCAGTGATTTACTGGGGGGCTATGCT. Its protein is CASSDLLGGYA. In full, the CDR3 is CASSDLLGGYAEQFF.

This clone came up a few times. A much larger clone differs from this one at a single base, so this may be a read error. Genes and germline are mouse. The sequenced fragment ends 4 residues before the CDR3 boundary, so the rest is inferred from the germline J gene. The chain links TRBV13-3 to TRBJ2-7; a weak D match, TRBD1 (5 bases). Germline V CDR1 and CDR2: NNHDY, SYVADS. The germline V and J ends were trimmed by 4 bases and 0 bases, with 8 bases remaining between them. The CDR3 consists of 13 residues. The sequenced CDR3 bases are TGTGCCAGCAGTCCAGGGAGCTCCTAT. This sequence encodes CASSPGSSY. The complete CDR3 protein is CASSPGSSYEQYF.

About this clone itself: TCRdb's protein does not match the DNA translation at residue 13; the protein provided is translated from the DNA. Any gene name here is a mouse gene name. The sequence runs out 3 residues before the end of the CDR3; the remainder is reconstructed from the germline J gene. The genes are TRBV14 and TRBJ1-6; TRBD1 aligns across 7 bases. TRBJ1-6 belongs to the ORF category, with a function that is uncertain. Germline V lookup: CDR1 SGHDT, CDR2 FRDEAV. The CDR3 has 16 amino acids. V lost 1 base and J lost 5; bases outside the gene matches: 6. The sequenced part of the CDR3 DNA is TGTGCCAGCAGTTTCAGGGGGCTGAGGAATAATTCGCCC. It is translated as CASSFRGLRNNSP. The whole CDR3 protein is CASSFRGLRNNSPLYF.

This clone was counted ten times or more. Genes and germline are mouse. With the read ending 4 residues before the CDR3 end, the germline J gene is used to fill in that end. The chain carries TRBV13-3 and TRBJ2-3; D perhaps matches TRBD2 (6 bases). Germline CDR1 is NNHDY and CDR2 is SYVADS. The CDR3 sequence is 15 residues long. V dropped 0 bases and J dropped 0 bases, with 8 bases sitting between them. The sequenced CDR3 bases are TGTGCCAGCAGTGATGACTGGGCTAGTGCAGAA. Translating gives CASSDDWASAE. The whole CDR3 sequence reads CASSDDWASAETLYF.

In the case of this clone: The gene names given are mouse names. The read ends 4 residues shy of where the CDR3 ends; the end is completed using the germline J gene. The gene calls are TRBV13-3 and TRBJ1-1, with a tentative D call TRBD1 (5 bases). V lost 0 bases and J 0 bases, leaving 12 bases between the germline ends. Germline CDR1 NNHDY, CDR2 SYVADS. The CDR3 contains 16 residues. Here the CDR3 reads CASSDVRGDANTEVFF. The sequenced part of the CDR3 DNA is TGTGCCAGCAGTGATGTTCGGGGGGATGCAAACACA.

With respect to this clone: Each gene name is a mouse one. The read ends 4 residues early relative to the CDR3; the germline J gene fills the gap. The chain joins TRBV19 to TRBJ2-4; TRBD1 matches 7 bases. This CDR3 has 12 amino acids. From germline, CDR1 is FNHDT and CDR2 SITEND (reference sequence). The sequenced CDR3 bases are TGTGCCAGCAGCCGGGACAGAAAC. Translated, it gives CASSRDRN. The full CDR3 protein is CASSRDRNTLYF.